This T cell receptor beta chain was captured in a study of blood T cell repertoires in COVID-19. Study information: The samples span acute and convalescent COVID-19 from the United States, Italy and Spain. Nucleic acid was either cDNA or gDNA, and it came from T cells, B-cell-depleted T cells, or PBMCs.

Germline values: CDR1 MDHEN, CDR2 SYDVKM. Trimming removed 4 bases from V and 5 bases from J; junction bases left unmatched: 10. The CDR3 sequence is 15 residues long. Original processing notes: Scientists estimated how many nucleated cells there were by amplifying reference gene primers. Sequencing used immunoSEQ multiplex PCR; TCRdb keeps in-frame clones, though not all of them. That table furnishes V, J and clone size, whereas the DNA furnished D and trimming. The sample yields 100,000 to 150,000 clones, roughly 90% seen once. The origin of this receptor is an elderly woman with acute or convalescent COVID-19. The rearrangement uses TRBV28 and TRBJ1-1; TRBD1 matches at 7 bases. The material sequenced was peripheral blood. CDR3 nucleotides: TGTGCCAGCAGTTCCTTCTCGACAGGGTCGACTGAAGCTTTCTTT. As protein: CASSSFSTGSTEAFF.